The T cell receptor (beta chain) described here comes from a study of Siglec-9 on CD8 T cells in melanoma. Measured with immunoSEQ multiplex PCR; TCRdb has only the in-frame clones, and not every one. The table shows more than 25,000 clones, with approximately 80% occurring only once. This clone has just a few counts. Germline lookup yields CDR1 WSHSY and CDR2 SAAADI. The CDR3 is 15 residues long. V lost 6 bases and J lost 8; bases outside the gene matches: 13. This clonotype was obtained from a human donor in good health. The sample taken for sequencing was Siglec-9- CD8+ T cells sorted from blood. The rearrangement uses TRBV10-2 and TRBJ1-1; 9 positions match TRBD1. In DNA, the CDR3 is TGCGCCAGCAGAGGCGGACAGGGGACACTGACGGAAGCTTTCTTT. Protein product: CASRGGQGTLTEAFF.